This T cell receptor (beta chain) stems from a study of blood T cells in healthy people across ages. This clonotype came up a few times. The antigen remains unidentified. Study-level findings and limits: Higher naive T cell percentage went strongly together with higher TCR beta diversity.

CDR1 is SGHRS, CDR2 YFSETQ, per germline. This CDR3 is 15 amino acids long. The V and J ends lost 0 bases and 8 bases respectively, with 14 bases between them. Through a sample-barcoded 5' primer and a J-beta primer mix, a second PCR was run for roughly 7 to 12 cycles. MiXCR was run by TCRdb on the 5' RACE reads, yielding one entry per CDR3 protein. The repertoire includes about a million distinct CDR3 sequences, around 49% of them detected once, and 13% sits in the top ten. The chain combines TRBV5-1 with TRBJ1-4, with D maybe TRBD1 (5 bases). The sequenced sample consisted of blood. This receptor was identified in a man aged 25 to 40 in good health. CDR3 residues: CASSLEAGQSEKLFF. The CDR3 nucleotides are TGCGCCAGCAGCTTGGAAGCGGGGCAATCAGAAAAACTGTTTTTT.